This T cell receptor beta chain was sequenced in a study of graft-versus-host responses after intestinal transplantation. Study overall: Isolated intestinal, liver-intestinal, or multivisceral transplants were what recipients had. Once they had received anti-thymocyte globulin induction, all recipients took tacrolimus and steroids for approximately three years. Study-level findings and limits: Recipient-marrow GvH clones were detected, some having first appeared in ileum or blood.

A note on this clone: What it binds is unknown.

Method: immunoSEQ multiplex PCR; TCRdb's copy keeps in-frame clones and lacks some. The repertoire holds tens of thousands of clones, with 91% as singletons. The germline V gene encodes CDR1 SNHLY and CDR2 FYNNEI. CDR3 length: 13 amino acids. Trimming pared 2 bases from V and 8 bases from J, leaving 12 bases between. The gene calls are TRBV2 and TRBJ1-2; maybe TRBD1 (5 bases). The source is a human donor who received an intestinal transplant. Sequences were derived from unstimulated CD4+ T cells sorted from spleen or lymph node cells, sampled before intestinal transplant. The CDR3: CASSERTGDGYTF. The CDR3 nucleotides read TGTGCCAGCAGTGAACGGACGGGGGACGGCTACACCTTC.